This T cell receptor beta chain was sequenced for a study of cytomegalovirus exposure and HLA in healthy donors. CDR1 is SGHTS and CDR2 is YDEGEE in the germline V gene. The trim removed 4 bases at V and 1 base at J, leaving 4 bases unmatched. This CDR3 is built from 16 residues. Regarding the study as a whole: It was taken for granted in presence/absence analyses that sequencing depth across donors was roughly uniform. Upon later analysis, HLA-associated TCR beta chains proved more clonally expanded than other, equally common chains.

Concerning this clone: Its target is unknown.

Primers included in the PCR were 60 Vbeta and 13 Jbeta primers. Clones were read by immunoSEQ multiplex PCR, and TCRdb kept only the in-frame ones, dropping some. The sample totals tens of thousands of clones. The chain has TRBV5-8 and TRBJ2-2; 10 bases match TRBD2. Sequenced: PBMCs. The clonotype was recovered from a woman aged 40 to 50 in good health and CMV-seropositive. The CDR3: CASSLGLAENTGELFF. CDR3 coding DNA: TGTGCCAGCAGCCTCGGACTAGCGGAGAACACCGGGGAGCTGTTTTTT.